The rows below give T cell receptor beta chains drawn from one sample of a study of shared T cell receptors in the human thymus. The assay was immunoSEQ multiplex PCR, and TCRdb's table has in-frame clones only and misses some. This sample yields 700,000 or so clones, of which around 85% are seen a single time; roughly 0.01% belongs to the top ten. These sequences were also reported in another study, on human thymus T cells.

The sequenced sample was thymocytes. Receptors originate from a girl younger than two with a congenital heart defect. The CDR3 runs from the conserved cysteine through the conserved F or W. The order of the fields is V gene, D gene, J gene, clone size, CDR3 protein, CDR3 DNA. A D gene is named only where the DNA matches it firmly. Clone size is shown for a subset of rows, as once, few, many or a class of expanded clone.

V gene: TRBV12-5; D gene: .; J gene: TRBJ1-2; clone size: .; CDR3 protein: CASGLVRQTTRGGLSSGYTF; CDR3 DNA: TGTGCTAGTGGTTTGGTACGGCAGACAACCCGCGGGGGACTCTCGTCTGGCTACACCTTC
V gene: TRBV5-1; D gene: .; J gene: TRBJ2-5; clone size: .; CDR3 protein: CASSLGPEETQYF; CDR3 DNA: TGCGCCAGCAGCTTGGGCCCGGAAGAGACCCAGTACTTC
V gene: TRBV5-4; D gene: .; J gene: TRBJ1-1; clone size: once; CDR3 protein: CASSSTDGGLNTEAFF; CDR3 DNA: TGTGCCAGCAGCTCGACTGACGGGGGTCTGAACACTGAAGCTTTCTTT
V gene: TRBV10-3; D gene: .; J gene: TRBJ2-3; clone size: .; CDR3 protein: CAISESQDTDTQYF; CDR3 DNA: TGTGCCATCAGTGAGTCGCAGGACACAGATACGCAGTATTTT
V gene: TRBV27; D gene: .; J gene: TRBJ2-1; clone size: .; CDR3 protein: CASSSPPRGVYNEQFF; CDR3 DNA: TGTGCCAGCAGTTCCCCCCCCAGGGGGGTCTACAATGAGCAGTTCTTC
V gene: TRBV27; D gene: TRBD2; J gene: TRBJ2-7; clone size: .; CDR3 protein: CASSTIPGLASEQYF; CDR3 DNA: TGTGCCAGCAGTACCATCCCGGGACTAGCGAGCGAGCAGTACTTC
V gene: TRBV6-6; D gene: TRBD1; J gene: TRBJ2-5; clone size: few; CDR3 protein: CASYFTPDRDQETQYF; CDR3 DNA: TGTGCCAGCTATTTTACGCCGGACAGGGATCAAGAGACCCAGTACTTC
V gene: TRBV15; D gene: .; J gene: TRBJ1-5; clone size: .; CDR3 protein: CATSWGVRRAQPQHF; CDR3 DNA: TGTGCCACCAGCTGGGGGGTTCGCAGGGCACAGCCCCAGCATTTT
V gene: TRBV2; D gene: .; J gene: TRBJ2-7; clone size: few; CDR3 protein: CASSEIEALRYF; CDR3 DNA: TGTGCCAGCAGTGAAATTGAGGCTCTTCGGTACTTC
V gene: TRBV28; D gene: TRBD1; J gene: TRBJ1-1; clone size: .; CDR3 protein: CASSLTLGQANTEAFF; CDR3 DNA: TGTGCCAGCAGTTTAACCCTGGGACAGGCAAACACTGAAGCTTTCTTT
V gene: TRBV2; D gene: TRBD1; J gene: TRBJ1-2; clone size: .; CDR3 protein: CASRTGTATNYGYTF; CDR3 DNA: TGTGCCAGCAGGACCGGGACAGCGACTAACTATGGCTACACCTTC
V gene: TRBV5-1; D gene: .; J gene: TRBJ1-2; clone size: .; CDR3 protein: CASSPRRKGYTF; CDR3 DNA: TGCGCCAGCAGCCCGCGTAGAAAAGGCTACACCTTC
V gene: TRBV6-1; D gene: TRBD1; J gene: TRBJ1-2; clone size: .; CDR3 protein: CASSEGGRGYGYTF; CDR3 DNA: TGTGCCAGCAGTGAAGGAGGCAGGGGGTATGGCTACACCTTC
V gene: TRBV7-9; D gene: .; J gene: TRBJ1-2; clone size: .; CDR3 protein: CASSPMEGRGNYGYTF; CDR3 DNA: TGTGCCAGCAGCCCGATGGAGGGTCGGGGGAACTATGGCTACACCTTC
V gene: TRBV2; D gene: TRBD2; J gene: TRBJ2-3; clone size: .; CDR3 protein: CASRRHRTRQIDTQYF; CDR3 DNA: TGTGCCAGCAGACGTCATCGGACTAGGCAGATAGATACGCAGTATTTT
V gene: TRBV5-5; D gene: .; J gene: TRBJ1-1; clone size: .; CDR3 protein: CASSSLAGIRSSTEAFF; CDR3 DNA: TGTGCCAGCAGCTCCCTGGCGGGGATTCGGTCGAGCACTGAAGCTTTCTTT
V gene: TRBV29-1; D gene: .; J gene: TRBJ1-1; clone size: .; CDR3 protein: CSVVEAPRKAFF; CDR3 DNA: TGCAGCGTTGTGGAGGCCCCGCGTAAAGCTTTCTTT
V gene: TRBV6-1; D gene: TRBD1; J gene: TRBJ1-1; clone size: once; CDR3 protein: CASSEARAGTGGIAFF; CDR3 DNA: TGTGCCAGCAGTGAAGCGCGAGCCGGGACAGGGGGGATAGCTTTCTTT
V gene: TRBV5-6; D gene: TRBD1; J gene: TRBJ1-6; clone size: .; CDR3 protein: CASNQTGERKSPLHF; CDR3 DNA: TGTGCCAGCAACCAGACAGGGGAGAGAAAGTCACCCCTCCACTTT
V gene: TRBV30; D gene: .; J gene: TRBJ2-7; clone size: .; CDR3 protein: CAWTIQGPYEQYF; CDR3 DNA: TGTGCCTGGACCATCCAGGGTCCCTACGAGCAGTACTTC
V gene: TRBV18; D gene: .; J gene: TRBJ2-1; clone size: .; CDR3 protein: CASSPMRASYNEQFF; CDR3 DNA: TGTGCCAGCTCACCGATGCGGGCATCCTACAATGAGCAGTTCTTC
V gene: TRBV4-2; D gene: .; J gene: TRBJ2-5; clone size: .; CDR3 protein: CASSQHFRETQYF; CDR3 DNA: TGTGCCAGCAGCCAACACTTTCGGGAGACCCAGTACTTC
V gene: TRBV13; D gene: .; J gene: TRBJ2-4; clone size: .; CDR3 protein: CASSPTGRKGNIQYF; CDR3 DNA: TGTGCCAGCAGCCCCACAGGCCGGAAAGGAAACATTCAGTACTTC
V gene: TRBV4-3; D gene: .; J gene: TRBJ1-6; clone size: .; CDR3 protein: CASSQEFWQTKNYGSYNSPLHF; CDR3 DNA: TGCGCCAGCAGCCAAGAGTTTTGGCAGACCAAGAATTACGGGTCCTATAATTCACCCCTCCACTTT
V gene: TRBV19; D gene: TRBD1; J gene: TRBJ2-5; clone size: .; CDR3 protein: CASSSWDRPKETQYF; CDR3 DNA: TGTGCCAGTTCCTCCTGGGACAGACCGAAAGAGACCCAGTACTTC
V gene: TRBV14; D gene: TRBD1; J gene: TRBJ2-5; clone size: once; CDR3 protein: CASSPRDRDPLRQETQYF; CDR3 DNA: TGTGCCAGCAGCCCCCGGGACAGGGACCCTTTGCGCCAAGAGACCCAGTACTTC
V gene: TRBV29-1; D gene: .; J gene: TRBJ1-2; clone size: few; CDR3 protein: CSVDETVGYTF; CDR3 DNA: TGCAGCGTTGACGAGACAGTCGGCTACACCTTC
V gene: TRBV28; D gene: .; J gene: TRBJ1-5; clone size: .; CDR3 protein: CASSGQFQMLGNQPQHF; CDR3 DNA: TGTGCCAGCAGTGGACAGTTTCAAATGCTGGGCAATCAGCCCCAGCATTTT
V gene: TRBV5-1; D gene: .; J gene: TRBJ1-5; clone size: .; CDR3 protein: CASSSPGHNQPQHF; CDR3 DNA: TGCGCCAGCAGCTCTCCGGGACACAATCAGCCCCAGCATTTT
V gene: TRBV7-8; D gene: TRBD1; J gene: TRBJ1-2; clone size: few; CDR3 protein: CASSPYKGFPPRDRVGFYGYTF; CDR3 DNA: TGTGCCAGCAGCCCCTATAAAGGTTTCCCCCCCAGGGACAGGGTCGGGTTTTATGGCTACACCTTC
V gene: TRBV6-5; D gene: .; J gene: TRBJ2-3; clone size: .; CDR3 protein: CASSRRVTDTQYF; CDR3 DNA: TGTGCCAGCAGCCGCCGGGTTACAGATACGCAGTATTTT
V gene: TRBV14; D gene: .; J gene: TRBJ2-7; clone size: few; CDR3 protein: CASSQGGGRAGCEQYF; CDR3 DNA: TGTGCCAGCAGCCAAGGGGGGGGCAGGGCAGGCTGCGAGCAGTACTTC
V gene: TRBV10-3; D gene: .; J gene: TRBJ1-6; clone size: .; CDR3 protein: CAISASGGKAFSQNSPLHF; CDR3 DNA: TGTGCCATCAGTGCCTCGGGGGGGAAAGCCTTCTCGCAAAATTCCCCCCTCCACTTT
V gene: TRBV19; D gene: .; J gene: TRBJ2-6; clone size: .; CDR3 protein: CASSRIGAPGNFSGANVLTF; CDR3 DNA: TGTGCCAGTAGTCGAATAGGGGCCCCTGGAAATTTCTCTGGGGCCAACGTCCTGACTTTC
V gene: TRBV27; D gene: TRBD1; J gene: TRBJ2-7; clone size: .; CDR3 protein: CASSSGTGEKHEQYF; CDR3 DNA: TGTGCCAGCAGTTCTGGGACAGGGGAGAAACACGAGCAGTACTTC
V gene: TRBV10-1; D gene: .; J gene: TRBJ2-1; clone size: .; CDR3 protein: CASSDPEMKQFF; CDR3 DNA: TGCGCCAGCAGTGACCCCGAGATGAAGCAGTTCTTC
V gene: TRBV2; D gene: .; J gene: TRBJ2-3; clone size: .; CDR3 protein: CASSGREVDSTDTQYF; CDR3 DNA: TGTGCCAGCAGTGGAAGGGAGGTAGACAGCACAGATACGCAGTATTTT
V gene: TRBV5-3; D gene: TRBD1; J gene: TRBJ1-5; clone size: .; CDR3 protein: CARSLPGTGTRSNQPQHF; CDR3 DNA: TGTGCCAGAAGCTTACCCGGGACAGGGACCCGTAGCAATCAGCCCCAGCATTTT
V gene: TRBV11-2; D gene: .; J gene: TRBJ2-1; clone size: .; CDR3 protein: CASSSGHPSGNEQFF; CDR3 DNA: TGTGCCAGCAGCTCAGGACACCCATCGGGCAATGAGCAGTTCTTC
V gene: TRBV28; D gene: .; J gene: TRBJ1-1; clone size: .; CDR3 protein: CASSLCRSGKGFPEAFF; CDR3 DNA: TGTGCCAGCAGTTTATGCCGATCGGGGAAGGGATTTCCTGAAGCTTTCTTT
V gene: TRBV5-8; D gene: TRBD1; J gene: TRBJ1-2; clone size: few; CDR3 protein: CASPYRQGGFYGYTF; CDR3 DNA: TGTGCCAGCCCCTACCGACAGGGGGGGTTCTATGGCTACACCTTC
V gene: TRBV7-8; D gene: TRBD1; J gene: TRBJ1-3; clone size: .; CDR3 protein: CASSSFRDRVPGNTIYF; CDR3 DNA: TGTGCCAGCAGCTCGTTCCGGGACAGGGTACCTGGAAACACCATATATTTT
V gene: TRBV7-6; D gene: TRBD1; J gene: TRBJ1-1; clone size: .; CDR3 protein: CASNNDRGTEAFF; CDR3 DNA: TGTGCCAGCAACAACGACAGGGGCACTGAAGCTTTCTTT
V gene: TRBV7-9; D gene: .; J gene: TRBJ1-1; clone size: .; CDR3 protein: CASSLVPDGGRMNTEAFF; CDR3 DNA: TGTGCCAGCAGCTTAGTCCCGGACGGAGGACGCATGAACACTGAAGCTTTCTTT
V gene: TRBV19; D gene: .; J gene: TRBJ1-5; clone size: .; CDR3 protein: CASSIPGGAGNQPQHF; CDR3 DNA: TGTGCCAGTAGTATCCCCGGGGGGGCGGGCAATCAGCCCCAGCATTTT
V gene: TRBV4-1; D gene: .; J gene: TRBJ1-3; clone size: .; CDR3 protein: CASSHPGTLAGNTIYF; CDR3 DNA: TGCGCCAGCAGCCACCCCGGGACACTAGCTGGAAACACCATATATTTT
V gene: TRBV27; D gene: .; J gene: TRBJ2-7; clone size: .; CDR3 protein: CASRGRIQGSYEQYF; CDR3 DNA: TGTGCCAGCAGGGGCCGAATCCAGGGCTCCTACGAGCAGTACTTC
V gene: TRBV7-6; D gene: .; J gene: TRBJ2-4; clone size: .; CDR3 protein: CASSPGPYRGKNIQYF; CDR3 DNA: TGTGCCAGCAGCCCCGGACCGTACCGGGGCAAAAACATTCAGTACTTC
V gene: TRBV7-3; D gene: .; J gene: TRBJ2-7; clone size: .; CDR3 protein: CASSLRGVWSYEQYF; CDR3 DNA: TGTGCCAGCAGCTTAAGGGGAGTGTGGTCCTACGAGCAGTACTTC